The 10 T cell receptor beta chains reported below all come from one sample, sequenced in a study of control samples from healthy donors and cancer patients (TCRdb year 2020). To prepare the library, the immunoSEQ multiplex PCR assay was applied. Here the immuneACCESS table is served through TCRdb, limited to in-frame sequences with V and J called. Missing clones are a known gap in these copies; in checked studies unresolved V genes cover under half, and the rest lacks a known reason. The sample includes more than 120,000 clones, with about 91% observed a single time. The top ten clones comprise approximately 2.9% of the sample. Sequencing was done on a sample of blood. All receptors derive from a man younger than 40 in good health.

This clone showed up just once. This chain uses TRBV7-3 with TRBJ2-1; 11 bases fit TRBD2. With 2 bases clipped from V and 7 bases from J, the junction kept 7 bases outside the gene matches. Germline CDR1 is SGHTA and CDR2 is FQGTGA. The CDR3 spans 16 residues. In DNA form, the CDR3 reads TGTGCCAGCAGCTTACAACCTGGACTAGCGGGTAATGAGCAGTTCTTC. Protein sequence: CASSLQPGLAGNEQFF.

The gene calls are TRBV27 and TRBJ1-1, with D possibly matching TRBD1 (5 bases). V lost 3 bases and J 3 bases, leaving 11 bases between the germline ends. The CDR3 loop spans 14 amino acids. Germline CDR1 and CDR2: MNHEY and SMNVEV (reference sequence). CDR3 sequence reads: CASSFGKGYTEAFF. In DNA, the CDR3 is TGTGCCAGCAGTTTCGGCAAGGGGTACACTGAAGCTTTCTTT.

This clone has a single count. The chain carries TRBV6-5 and TRBJ1-5, with D possibly matching TRBD1 (5 bases). The CDR3 sequence is 13 residues long. V was cut by 7 bases and J by 6 bases, with 13 bases left in between. Germline V lookup: CDR1 MNHEY, CDR2 SVGAGI. CDR3 loop: CASNPEGVQPQHF. The CDR3, as DNA: TGTGCCAGCAATCCTGAAGGGGTTCAGCCCCAGCATTTT.

V and J are TRBV19 and TRBJ1-4; TRBD1 might be the D (5 bases). The CDR3 extends over 14 amino acids. Per germline, CDR1 LNHDA and CDR2 SQIVND (reference sequence). V dropped 5 bases and J dropped 4 bases, with 11 bases sitting between them. CDR3 in DNA: TGTGCCAGTAGTCGACAGCTAAGTAATGAAAAACTGTTTTTT. Encoded protein: CASSRQLSNEKLFF. Filled out from reference TRBV19 and TRBJ1-4, the complete variable domain reads DGGITQSPKYLFRKEGQNVTLSCEQNLNHDAMYWYRQDPGQGLRLIYYSQIVNDFQKGDIAEGYSVSREKKESFPLTVTSAQKNPTAFYLCASSRQLSNEKLFFGSGTQLSVL.

The rearrangement links TRBV5-6 to TRBJ2-3; 12 nucleotides agree with TRBD2. Germline CDR1 is SGHDT and CDR2 is YYEEEE. Trimming cost V 3 bases and J 6 bases; bases outside gene matches: 8. The CDR3 contains 16 residues. CDR3 DNA sequence: TGTGCCAGCAGCTACCTAGCGGGGGGGCCATCGGATACGCAGTATTTT. As protein: CASSYLAGGPSDTQYF. The full variable domain, in which reference TRBV5-6 and TRBJ2-3 provide the parts outside the CDR3, is DAGVTQSPTHLIKTRGQQVTLRCSPKSGHDTVSWYQQALGQGPQFIFQYYEEEERQRGNFPDRFSGHQFPNYSSELNVNALLLGDSALYLCASSYLAGGPSDTQYFGPGTRLTVL.

The J gene is TRBJ2-7, the V gene TRBV7-2; weak D call: TRBD2 (5 bases). Germline V gene sequence: CDR1 SGHTA, CDR2 FQGNSA. V shed 0 bases and J shed 7 bases, with 10 bases lying between them. This CDR3 is built from 13 residues. This CDR3 is CASSLAEGWEQYF. In DNA form, the CDR3 reads TGTGCCAGCAGCTTAGCTGAGGGTTGGGAGCAGTACTTC.

This sequence joins TRBV9 and TRBJ1-2; 9 bases match TRBD1. The CDR3 is 17 amino acids. The V gene's germline CDR1 is SGDLS and CDR2 YYNGEE. Losses at the gene ends were 3 bases for V and 8 bases for J; bases not matched to a gene: 17. Here the CDR3 reads CASSADVGQGRGNGYTF. The CDR3 region has the DNA TGTGCCAGCAGCGCCGACGTGGGACAGGGCCGCGGGAACGGCTACACCTTC.

In its sample, this clone was seen a few times. This chain connects TRBV10-3 to TRBJ2-7; the D is unclear. The CDR3 is 12 amino acids. Trimming took off 4 bases at V and 7 bases at J, with 11 bases between the two ends. Germline CDR1 is ENHRY and CDR2 is SYGVKD. The CDR3 protein is CAISVSPWEQYF. In DNA form, the CDR3 reads TGTGCCATCAGTGTCTCTCCCTGGGAGCAGTACTTC.

V is TRBV27 and J is TRBJ2-1; perhaps TRBD2 as D (6 bases). V dropped 5 bases and J dropped 10 bases, with 15 bases sitting between them. The CDR3 is 13 amino acids. Germline CDR1 reads MNHEY; CDR2 reads SMNVEV (reference sequence). The DNA for the CDR3 is TGTGCCAGCAGTAATCTAGCGACCTCCGAGCAGTTCTTC. The encoded protein is CASSNLATSEQFF.

The V gene is TRBV27, the J gene TRBJ1-2; D remains unclear. Germline lookup yields CDR1 MNHEY and CDR2 SMNVEV (reference sequence). The CDR3 is made up of 14 amino acids. V lost 5 bases and J lost 3, with 13 bases in between. This CDR3 is CASSPSGGHYGYTF. The CDR3 coding sequence is TGTGCCAGCAGTCCCAGCGGAGGGCACTATGGCTACACCTTC.